The 21 T cell receptor beta chains given below trace back to one sample, sequenced in a study of blood T cell repertoires in COVID-19. Sequencing was performed with immunoSEQ multiplex PCR; in TCRdb, only in-frame clones are kept and a portion is missing. The sample has 130,000 or so clones; 82% are singletons. Sequencing was carried out using peripheral blood. The receptors shown here come from a woman in her seventies with acute or convalescent COVID-19.

This clone was recorded once. The CDR3 bases are TGCGCCAGCAGCTTGGAAGGGGCCTACTTGAACACTGAAGCTTTCTTT. It translates to CASSLEGAYLNTEAFF. This rearrangement joins TRBV5-1 to TRBJ1-1; tentatively, D is TRBD1 (5 bases). CDR1 is SGHRS and CDR2 is YFSETQ in the germline V gene. Trimming stripped 0 bases from V and 0 bases from J, with 12 bases between. The CDR3 has 16 residues.

The J gene is TRBJ2-1, the V gene TRBV19; 8 bases agree with TRBD2. V dropped 1 base and J dropped 0; count of bases not matched to a gene: 8. Germline V lookup: CDR1 LNHDA, CDR2 SQIVND (reference sequence). The CDR3 is made up of 18 amino acids. CDR3 residues: CASSIVSGGGISYNEQFF. The CDR3 coding sequence is TGTGCCAGTAGTATAGTATCGGGAGGGGGGATCTCCTACAATGAGCAGTTCTTC.

In its sample, this clone was seen many times. The gene calls are TRBV4-2 and TRBJ2-5; weak D call: TRBD1 (6 bases). The CDR3 loop spans 15 amino acids. V lost 0 bases and J lost 5, with 13 bases in between. CDR1 and CDR2 (germline): LGHNA, YNFKEQ. As DNA, the CDR3 is TGTGCCAGCAGCCAAGAAGCCACAGGGTGGGAGACCCAGTACTTC. This sequence encodes CASSQEATGWETQYF.

The chain is built from TRBV14 and TRBJ2-7; D is unclear. CDR3 length: 13 residues. Trimming took off 1 base at V and 9 bases at J, with 13 bases between the two ends. Germline CDR1 SGHDN, CDR2 FVKESK. CDR3 in DNA: TGTGCCAGCAGCCAAGTGCCGGAGTCCGGGCAGTACTTC. Its translation: CASSQVPESGQYF. Looking up the rest from reference TRBV14 and TRBJ2-7 gives the full variable domain: EAGVTQFPSHSVIEKGQTVTLRCDPISGHDNLYWYRRVMGKEIKFLLHFVKESKQDESGMPNNRFLAERTGGTYSTLKVQPAELEDSGVYFCASSQVPESGQYFGPGTRLTVT.

The chain uses TRBV4-2 and TRBJ2-1; D might be TRBD2 (6 bases). V was shortened by 1 base and J by 7 bases, with 23 bases between the two germline ends. Germline loops: CDR1 LGHNA, CDR2 YNFKEQ. The CDR3 extends over 18 amino acids. The CDR3 is CASSQAVGFGLARNEQFF. The CDR3, as DNA: TGTGCCAGCAGCCAAGCGGTGGGCTTTGGGCTAGCGAGGAATGAGCAGTTCTTC.

This sequence joins TRBV11-2 and TRBJ2-2; TRBD1 is a possible D gene (5 bases). Germline CDR1 and CDR2: SGHAT and FQNNGV. The CDR3 is 19 amino acids. The germline V and J ends were trimmed by 2 bases and 1 base, with 20 bases remaining between them. This CDR3 is CASSLHPPSGRENTGELFF. The CDR3 DNA is TGTGCCAGCAGCTTACACCCCCCCTCGGGCAGGGAGAACACCGGGGAGCTGTTTTTT.

V usage is TRBV3-1 (or the pseudogene TRBV3-2) and J usage is TRBJ2-6, with D unclear. The V gene lost 5 bases and the J gene lost 0 bases, with 8 bases spanning the gap. The CDR3 is made up of 15 amino acids. In germline, CDR1 is LGHDT, CDR2 YNNKEL (reference sequence). The CDR3 DNA sequence: TGTGCCAGCAGCGAAGGGCTCTCTGGGGCCAACGTCCTGACTTTC. This codes for CASSEGLSGANVLTF.

This clone was picked up one time. This chain connects TRBV6-5 to TRBJ1-2, with D maybe TRBD1 (5 bases). The germline CDR1 and CDR2 sequences are MNHEY and SVGAGI. This CDR3 has 14 residues. Trimming cost V 2 bases and J 2 bases, with 9 bases left between them. Here the CDR3 DNA reads TGTGCCAGCAGTTACCTAGACAGAAACTATGGCTACACCTTC. Encoded protein: CASSYLDRNYGYTF.

CDR3 protein: CASSWITGTSTDTQYF. The CDR3 region has the DNA TGTGCCAGCAGCTGGATCACCGGGACTAGCACAGATACGCAGTATTTT. The chain carries TRBV11-3 and TRBJ2-3, with D maybe TRBD2 (6 bases). The CDR3 consists of 16 residues. Trimming pared 4 bases from V and 0 bases from J, leaving 14 bases between. CDR1 and CDR2 (germline): SGHNT, YENEEA.

This chain connects TRBV11-2 to TRBJ1-1; 7 bases are shared with TRBD1. CDR1 and CDR2 (germline): SGHAT, FQNNGV. This CDR3 has 14 residues. The junction had 8 bases not matched to a gene; V was cut back by 5 bases and J by 5 bases. CDR3 nucleotide sequence: TGTGCCAGCAGCACCCGACAGGGTAAAACTGAAGCTTTCTTT. Translating it yields CASSTRQGKTEAFF.

V gene TRBV7-8 combines with J gene TRBJ2-7; no clear D. The CDR3 spans 16 residues. V lost 1 base, J lost 0 bases, and 13 bases lay in between. Germline CDR1 reads SGHVS; CDR2 reads FQNEAQ. CDR3 in amino acids: CASSLGRRLSSYEQYF. The CDR3 bases are TGTGCCAGCAGCTTAGGGAGACGTCTGAGCTCCTACGAGCAGTACTTC.

This clone was seen a handful of times. The chain has TRBV18 and TRBJ1-5, with unresolved D. Germline V gives CDR1 KGHSH, CDR2 LQKENI. V dropped 6 bases and J dropped 4 bases, with 10 bases sitting between them. This CDR3 region has 13 residues. The CDR3 DNA sequence: TGTGCCAGCTCCTACGCGGGGAATCAGCCCCAGCATTTT. Amino acid sequence: CASSYAGNQPQHF.

The rearrangement links TRBV3-1 (or the pseudogene TRBV3-2) to TRBJ1-5; D unclear. Germline lookup yields CDR1 LGHDT and CDR2 YNNKEL (reference sequence). V was clipped by 2 bases and J by 6 bases, with 8 bases between them. The CDR3 spans 13 residues. CDR3 region: CASSQSTAQPQHF. Here the CDR3 DNA reads TGTGCCAGCAGCCAAAGTACAGCTCAGCCCCAGCATTTT.

The chain employs TRBV18 and TRBJ1-6, with a possible D match to TRBD1 (6 bases). This CDR3 is built from 15 residues. Germline V CDR1 and CDR2: KGHSH, LQKENI. V was cut by 9 bases and J by 4 bases, with 16 bases left in between. CDR3 protein: CASSPGARYNSPLHF. The DNA for the CDR3 is TGTGCCAGTTCCCCAGGGGCTCGTTATAATTCACCCCTCCACTTT.

The chain joins TRBV19 to TRBJ1-2, with 9 bases that match TRBD1. Germline V gene sequence: CDR1 LNHDA, CDR2 SQIVND (reference sequence). The length of the CDR3 is 14 residues. The V gene end was trimmed by 7 bases and the J gene end by 3 bases; junction bases not matched to a gene: 6. CDR3 residues: CASMGTGLHYGYTF. CDR3 nucleotides: TGTGCCAGTATGGGGACAGGGTTACACTATGGCTACACCTTC.

The chain has TRBV12-3 or TRBV12-4 and TRBJ2-1; D possibly corresponds to TRBD2 (5 bases). The V end lost 7 bases, the J end lost 10 bases, and 11 bases lay between the germline ends. The CDR3 length is 11 residues. The CDR3 reads CASTAGGEQFF. CDR3 nucleotides: TGTGCCAGCACCGCGGGTGGCGAGCAGTTCTTC.

This clone was detected a few times. V is TRBV3-1 (or the pseudogene TRBV3-2) and J is TRBJ1-6; 8 bases map to TRBD1. The CDR3 contains 15 residues. CDR1 LGHDT and CDR2 YNNKEL come from the germline V gene (reference sequence). V lost 1 base, J lost 9 bases, and 5 bases stayed unmatched. The CDR3 coding sequence is TGTGCCAGCAGCCAAGTGGGGACAGGCCTTTCACCCCTCCACTTT. Its protein product is CASSQVGTGLSPLHF.

The chain employs TRBV5-1 and TRBJ2-2, with D perhaps matching TRBD1 (6 bases). CDR3 length equals 15 residues. Deletions cut 0 bases from V and 1 base from J, with 7 bases between. CDR1 and CDR2 from the germline V gene are SGHRS and YFSETQ. The CDR3 reads CASSLDRVNTGELFF. The CDR3 nucleotides are TGCGCCAGCAGCTTGGACAGGGTGAACACCGGGGAGCTGTTTTTT.

The genes are TRBV19 and TRBJ2-2; 7 nucleotides match TRBD1. V shed 3 bases and J 3 bases; nucleotides not matched to a gene: 4. CDR1 is LNHDA and CDR2 is SQIVND in the germline V gene (reference sequence). The CDR3 totals 15 residues. In DNA, the CDR3 is TGTGCCAGTAGTATCCGACAGGGCTACACCGGGGAGCTGTTTTTT. It encodes CASSIRQGYTGELFF.

This rearrangement joins TRBV11-3 to TRBJ1-3, with unresolved D. This CDR3 has 15 amino acids. The germline gives CDR1 SGHNT, CDR2 YENEEA. V was shortened by 5 bases and J by 0 bases, with 11 bases between the two germline ends. CDR3 amino acids: CASSETAYSGNTIYF. CDR3 bases: TGTGCCAGCAGCGAGACTGCCTACTCTGGAAACACCATATATTTT.

The V and J genes are TRBV2 and TRBJ1-1; D is possibly TRBD1 (5 bases). CDR1 is SNHLY and CDR2 is FYNNEI in the germline V gene. CDR3 length equals 16 residues. V was shortened by 4 bases and J by 0 bases, with 15 bases between the two germline ends. The CDR3 loop reads CASSAPVGHMNTEAFF. The DNA for the CDR3 is TGTGCCAGCAGTGCCCCGGTCGGACATATGAACACTGAAGCTTTCTTT.